This T cell receptor beta chain stems from a study of blood T cell repertoires in COVID-19. Study overall: From the United States, Italy and Spain came samples of acute and convalescent COVID-19. From T cells, B-cell-depleted T cells, or PBMCs came the material, which was cDNA or gDNA.

In the source study's methods: Amplification of reference gene primers was used by the study to estimate nucleated cell counts. Clones were sequenced by immunoSEQ multiplex PCR, and TCRdb holds only the in-frame ones, with some missing. V and J calls and clone size are those listed in that table; D and trimming were worked out from the DNA. Of approximately 300,000 clones in the sample, roughly 90% were seen once. Germline-derived CDR1 and CDR2 are SGHNT and YYREEE (reference sequence). Trimming took 0 bases from V and 6 from J, leaving 19 bases between them. This CDR3 is 16 amino acids long. V and J are TRBV5-4 and TRBJ2-7; weak D call: TRBD1 (6 bases). This TCR was sampled from a woman in her forties or fifties with active or convalescent COVID-19. Material: peripheral blood. This CDR3 reads CASSLGSPGQGTEQYF. DNA of the CDR3: TGTGCCAGCAGCTTGGGAAGCCCGGGACAAGGAACCGAGCAGTACTTC.